Listed below are T cell receptor beta chains from one sample, sequenced in a study of cytomegalovirus exposure and HLA in healthy donors. Assay: immunoSEQ multiplex PCR; the TCRdb copy retains only in-frame clones and omits some. The sample lists about 140,000 clones, roughly 79% occurring once. The sample was PBMCs. Receptors were obtained from a male donor in good health and CMV-seronegative. Both conserved end residues are trimmed from each CDR3. The order of the fields is V gene, J gene, CDR3 protein.

v_gene: TRBV30; j_gene: TRBJ1-1; CDR3aa: AGILKILLQGNTEAF
v_gene: TRBV4-3; j_gene: TRBJ1-4; CDR3aa: ASSQGGLNEKLF
v_gene: TRBV19; j_gene: TRBJ2-7; CDR3aa: ASSAGTGAYEQY
v_gene: TRBV5-1; j_gene: TRBJ2-1; CDR3aa: ASSLARGNSYNEQF
v_gene: TRBV11-2; j_gene: TRBJ2-7; CDR3aa: ASSQQGPSSYEQY
v_gene: TRBV27; j_gene: TRBJ1-1; CDR3aa: ASSGPTEAF
v_gene: TRBV12-5; j_gene: TRBJ1-1; CDR3aa: ASGLVSNTEAF
v_gene: TRBV18; j_gene: TRBJ2-7; CDR3aa: ASSPRIPSLYEQY
v_gene: TRBV25-1; j_gene: TRBJ1-4; CDR3aa: ASRSRFDEKLF
v_gene: TRBV11-3; j_gene: TRBJ1-1; CDR3aa: ASSLNWGRVTEAF
v_gene: TRBV5-4; j_gene: TRBJ2-3; CDR3aa: ASSPGTGGSTDTQY
v_gene: TRBV19; j_gene: TRBJ2-2; CDR3aa: ASRRTVTNTGELF
v_gene: TRBV7-2; j_gene: TRBJ1-5; CDR3aa: ASSLVPPGQGNQPQH
v_gene: TRBV29-1; j_gene: TRBJ1-1; CDR3aa: SVVRTEAF
v_gene: TRBV11-2; j_gene: TRBJ2-6; CDR3aa: ASSLGRGVSGANVLT
v_gene: TRBV5-6; j_gene: TRBJ2-5; CDR3aa: ASSLGAGRETQY